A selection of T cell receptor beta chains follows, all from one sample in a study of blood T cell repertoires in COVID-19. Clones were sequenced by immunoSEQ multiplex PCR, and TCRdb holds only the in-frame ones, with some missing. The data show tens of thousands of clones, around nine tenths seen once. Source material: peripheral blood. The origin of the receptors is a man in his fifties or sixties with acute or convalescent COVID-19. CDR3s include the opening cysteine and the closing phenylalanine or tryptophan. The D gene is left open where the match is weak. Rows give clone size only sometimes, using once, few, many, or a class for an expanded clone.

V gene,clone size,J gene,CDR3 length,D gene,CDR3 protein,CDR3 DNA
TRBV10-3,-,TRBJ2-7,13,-,CAIRNSYTYEQYF,TGTGCCATCAGGAACAGCTATACCTACGAGCAGTACTTC
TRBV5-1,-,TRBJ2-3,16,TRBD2,CASSLRTSGDTDTQYF,TGCGCCAGCAGCTTAAGGACTAGCGGGGACACAGATACGCAGTATTTT
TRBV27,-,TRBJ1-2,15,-,CASSLSPQGNYGYTF,TGTGCCAGCAGTTTATCGCCCCAGGGGAACTATGGCTACACCTTC
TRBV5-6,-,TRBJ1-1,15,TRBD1,CASSFGTGGITEAFF,TGTGCCAGCAGCTTCGGGACAGGGGGAATCACTGAAGCTTTCTTT
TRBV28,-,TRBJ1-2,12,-,CASETSNYGYTF,TGTGCCAGCGAGACAAGCAACTATGGCTACACCTTC
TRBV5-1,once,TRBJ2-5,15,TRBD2,CASSRGTSGQETQYF,TGCGCCAGCAGCAGGGGGACTAGCGGCCAAGAGACCCAGTACTTC
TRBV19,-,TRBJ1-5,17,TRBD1,CASSGRDRASSNQPQHF,TGTGCCAGTAGTGGCCGGGACAGGGCGTCTAGCAATCAGCCCCAGCATTTT
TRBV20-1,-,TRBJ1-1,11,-,CSASWEVGAFF,TGCAGTGCTAGCTGGGAGGTTGGAGCTTTCTTT
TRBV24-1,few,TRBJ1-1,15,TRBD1,CATKFRDRDLRKAFF,TGTGCCACCAAATTCCGGGACAGGGACCTACGGAAAGCTTTCTTT
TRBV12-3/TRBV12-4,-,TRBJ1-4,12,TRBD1,CASSLGGQGLFF,TGTGCCAGCAGTTTAGGAGGACAGGGGTTGTTTTTT
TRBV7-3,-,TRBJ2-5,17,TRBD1,CASSPTSSGTGRETQYF,TGTGCCAGCAGCCCGACCTCTTCCGGGACAGGGAGAGAGACCCAGTACTTC
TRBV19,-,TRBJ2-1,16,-,CASSTPGGPSYNEQFF,TGTGCCAGTAGTACCCCCGGAGGGCCTTCCTACAATGAGCAGTTCTTC
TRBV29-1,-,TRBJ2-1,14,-,CSVEETGSYNEQFF,TGCAGCGTTGAAGAGACAGGATCCTACAATGAGCAGTTCTTC
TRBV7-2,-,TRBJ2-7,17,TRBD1,CASSPFRGQGVSYEQYF,TGTGCCAGCAGCCCGTTTAGAGGACAGGGGGTATCCTACGAGCAGTACTTC
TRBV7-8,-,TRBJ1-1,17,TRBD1,CASSRHIQGVGSTEAFF,TGTGCCAGCAGCCGACATATACAGGGGGTCGGGAGCACTGAAGCTTTCTTT
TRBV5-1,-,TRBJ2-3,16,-,CASSLRRRGSTDTQYF,TGCGCCAGCAGCTTAAGGCGGCGGGGAAGCACAGATACGCAGTATTTT
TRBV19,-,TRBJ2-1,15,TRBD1,CASSIRGQGLGEQFF,TGTGCCAGTAGTATACGGGGACAGGGATTGGGCGAGCAGTTCTTC
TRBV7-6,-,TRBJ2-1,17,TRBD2,CASSLAQSGSGPNEQFF,TGTGCCAGCAGCTTAGCGCAGAGCGGGAGTGGTCCGAATGAGCAGTTCTTC
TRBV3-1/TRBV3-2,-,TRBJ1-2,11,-,CASSDFYGYTF,TGTGCCAGCTCAGACTTTTATGGCTACACCTTC
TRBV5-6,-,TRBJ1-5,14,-,CASSLAVGSQPQHF,TGTGCCAGCAGCTTGGCGGTCGGGAGTCAGCCCCAGCATTTT
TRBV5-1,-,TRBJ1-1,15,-,CASSLLHGGNTEAFF,TGCGCCAGCAGCTTGCTACACGGCGGGAACACTGAAGCTTTCTTT
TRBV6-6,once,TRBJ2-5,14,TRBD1,CASSYADRVETQYF,TGTGCCAGCAGTTACGCCGACAGGGTAGAGACCCAGTACTTC
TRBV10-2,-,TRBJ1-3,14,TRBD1,CASRKTGAGNTIYF,TGCGCCAGCAGGAAGACAGGGGCCGGAAACACCATATATTTT
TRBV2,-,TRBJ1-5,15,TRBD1,CASTQGAVGNQPQHF,TGTGCCAGCACTCAGGGGGCGGTTGGCAATCAGCCCCAGCATTTT
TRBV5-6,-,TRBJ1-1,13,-,CASSQVTVPEAFF,TGTGCCAGCAGCCAAGTGACAGTCCCTGAAGCTTTCTTT
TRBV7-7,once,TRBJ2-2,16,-,CASSQSATRGTGELFF,TGTGCCAGCAGTCAATCGGCGACCCGCGGAACCGGGGAGCTGTTTTTT
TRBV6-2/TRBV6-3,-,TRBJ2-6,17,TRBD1,CASSLITGGYGANVLTF,TGTGCCAGCAGTTTAATCACAGGGGGTTACGGGGCCAACGTCCTGACTTTC
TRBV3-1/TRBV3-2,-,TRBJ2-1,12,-,CASSPNNNEQFF,TGTGCCAGCAGCCCAAACAACAATGAGCAGTTCTTC
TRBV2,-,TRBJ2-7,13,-,CAGGAGIPYEQYF,TGTGCAGGAGGGGCAGGGATTCCCTACGAGCAGTACTTC
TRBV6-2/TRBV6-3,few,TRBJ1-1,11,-,CASSSLTEAFF,TGTGCCAGCAGCAGCTTAACTGAAGCTTTCTTT
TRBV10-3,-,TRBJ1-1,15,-,CAIRGLGEGNTEAFF,TGTGCCATCCGAGGCCTAGGGGAGGGGAACACTGAAGCTTTCTTT
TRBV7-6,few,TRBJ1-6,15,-,CASSLAARGGVPLHF,TGTGCCAGCAGCTTAGCCGCCCGGGGAGGAGTGCCCCTCCACTTT
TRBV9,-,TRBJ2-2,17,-,CASSVAGSGANTGELFF,TGTGCCAGCAGCGTAGCGGGGAGCGGTGCGAACACCGGGGAGCTGTTTTTT
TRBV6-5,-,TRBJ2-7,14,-,CASTPHIFSYEQYF,TGTGCCAGCACCCCCCACATCTTCTCCTACGAGCAGTACTTC
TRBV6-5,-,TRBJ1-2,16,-,CASSYLPSGGIYGYTF,TGTGCCAGCAGTTACCTCCCAAGCGGGGGGATCTATGGCTACACCTTC
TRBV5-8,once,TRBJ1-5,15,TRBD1,CASSLNRGQFQPQHF,TGTGCCAGCAGCCTAAACAGGGGGCAGTTTCAGCCCCAGCATTTT
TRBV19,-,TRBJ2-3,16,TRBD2,CASSPWTSGALDTQYF,TGTGCCAGTAGTCCTTGGACTAGCGGGGCATTGGATACGCAGTATTTT
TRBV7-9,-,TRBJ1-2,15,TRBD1,CASSVGQGSAYGYTF,TGTGCCAGCAGCGTGGGACAGGGGAGCGCCTATGGCTACACCTTC
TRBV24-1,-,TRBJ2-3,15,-,CATSEARGATDTQYF,TGTGCCACCAGTGAAGCTCGGGGGGCAACAGATACGCAGTATTTT
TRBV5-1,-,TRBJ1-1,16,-,CASSLARRGLNTEAFF,TGCGCCAGCAGCTTGGCCCGGAGGGGCCTCAACACTGAAGCTTTCTTT
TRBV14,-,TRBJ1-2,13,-,CASSPWGTGGYTF,TGTGCCAGCAGCCCGTGGGGTACGGGGGGCTACACCTTC
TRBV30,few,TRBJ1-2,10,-,CAWLDGGYTF,TGTGCCTGGTTGGACGGGGGATACACCTTC
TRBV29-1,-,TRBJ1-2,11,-,CSVRRGEGYTF,TGCAGCGTTCGCAGGGGAGAAGGCTACACCTTC
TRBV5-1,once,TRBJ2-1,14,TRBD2,CASSSLAGTNEQFF,TGCGCCAGCAGCTCCCTAGCGGGAACCAATGAGCAGTTCTTC